The text below deals with one T cell receptor (beta chain). Its matching antigen is unknown. A read error may produce the germline difference seen at one junction end. The germline gives CDR1 MNHEY, CDR2 SVGAGI. CDR3 length: 14 amino acids. Libraries were prepared by immunoSEQ multiplex PCR; TCRdb keeps only in-frame clonotypes and omits some of them. Among 20,000 or so clones listed, 70% to 85% were seen once. This entry is derived from a study of T cell clonotyping in hematopoietic cell transplantation. Study conclusions and caveats: Higher Inverse Simpson Index values in graft donor and pretransplant recipient predicted broader posttransplant TCR diversity. Recipient TCR diversity dropped after transplant; expanded clonotypes rose from day 30 to 180. No sorting was done, leaving CD4 and CD8 contributions mixed.

The chain joins TRBV6-5 to TRBJ2-2; D possibly corresponds to TRBD2 (5 bases). This TCR was sampled from a man between 60 and 75 years old in good health. Some clones in this sample may be carry-over from other donors' samples. Sequencing input: peripheral blood mononuclear cells. The CDR3, as DNA: TGTGCCAGCTATCGGGCCGGGAACGCCGGGGAGCTGTTTTTT. Protein sequence: CASYRAGNAGELFF.